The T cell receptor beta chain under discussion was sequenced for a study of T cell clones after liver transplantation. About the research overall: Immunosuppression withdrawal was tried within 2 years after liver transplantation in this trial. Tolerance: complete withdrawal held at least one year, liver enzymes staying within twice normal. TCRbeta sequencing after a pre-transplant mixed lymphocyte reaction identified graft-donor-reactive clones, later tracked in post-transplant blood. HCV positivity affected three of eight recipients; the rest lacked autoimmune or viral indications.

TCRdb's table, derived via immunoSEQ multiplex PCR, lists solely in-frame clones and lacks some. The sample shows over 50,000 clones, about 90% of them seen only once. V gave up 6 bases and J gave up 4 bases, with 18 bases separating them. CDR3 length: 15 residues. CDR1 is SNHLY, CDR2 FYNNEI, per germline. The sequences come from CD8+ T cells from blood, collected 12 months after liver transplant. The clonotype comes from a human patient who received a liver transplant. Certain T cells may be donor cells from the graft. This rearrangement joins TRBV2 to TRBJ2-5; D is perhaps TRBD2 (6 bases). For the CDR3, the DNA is TGTGCCAGCAGCTTAGGCCGAGGCGGGGCAGAGACCCAGTACTTC. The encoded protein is CASSLGRGGAETQYF.